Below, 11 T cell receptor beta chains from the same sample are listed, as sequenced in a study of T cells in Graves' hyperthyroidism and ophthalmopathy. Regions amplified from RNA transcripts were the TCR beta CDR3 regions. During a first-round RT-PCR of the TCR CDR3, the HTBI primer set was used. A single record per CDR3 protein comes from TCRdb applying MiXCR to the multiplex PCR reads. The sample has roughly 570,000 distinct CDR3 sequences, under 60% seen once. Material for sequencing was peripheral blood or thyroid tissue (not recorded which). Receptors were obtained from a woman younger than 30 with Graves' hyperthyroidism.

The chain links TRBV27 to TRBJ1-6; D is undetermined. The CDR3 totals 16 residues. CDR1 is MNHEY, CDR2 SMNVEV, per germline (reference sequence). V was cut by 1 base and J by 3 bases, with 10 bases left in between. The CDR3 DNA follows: TGTGCCAGCAGTTTATTACCGGGTTTCTATAATTCACCCCTCCACTTT. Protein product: CASSLLPGFYNSPLHF.

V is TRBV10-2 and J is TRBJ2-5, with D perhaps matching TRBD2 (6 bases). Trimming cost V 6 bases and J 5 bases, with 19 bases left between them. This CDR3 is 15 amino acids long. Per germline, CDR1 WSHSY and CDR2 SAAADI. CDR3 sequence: CASSWDEYGSETQYF. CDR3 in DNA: TGCGCCAGCAGCTGGGATGAGTACGGGAGTGAGACCCAGTACTTC.

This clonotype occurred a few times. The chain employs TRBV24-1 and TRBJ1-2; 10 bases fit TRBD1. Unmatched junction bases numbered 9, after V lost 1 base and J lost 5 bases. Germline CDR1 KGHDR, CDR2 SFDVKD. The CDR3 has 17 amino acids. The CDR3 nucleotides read TGTGCCACCAGTGATTTTGGGACAGGGGTCTTCGGTTATGGCTACACCTTC. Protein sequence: CATSDFGTGVFGYGYTF.

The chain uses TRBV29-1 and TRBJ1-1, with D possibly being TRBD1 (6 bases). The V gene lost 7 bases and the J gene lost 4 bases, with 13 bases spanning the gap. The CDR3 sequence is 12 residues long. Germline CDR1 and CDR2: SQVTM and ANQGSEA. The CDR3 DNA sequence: TGCAGCGGAACAAGACAGGTCACTGAAGCTTTCTTT. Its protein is CSGTRQVTEAFF.

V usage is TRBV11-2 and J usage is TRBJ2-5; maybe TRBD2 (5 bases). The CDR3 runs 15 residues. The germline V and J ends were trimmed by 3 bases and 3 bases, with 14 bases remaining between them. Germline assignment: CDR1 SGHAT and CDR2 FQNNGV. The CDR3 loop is CASSFGINHKETQYF. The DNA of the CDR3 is TGTGCCAGCAGCTTCGGGATTAACCATAAAGAGACCCAGTACTTC.

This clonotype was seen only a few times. The CDR3 loop reads CASSSMLTGPNSPLHF. Written as DNA, the CDR3 is TGTGCCAGCAGCTCAATGTTGACAGGGCCGAATTCACCCCTCCACTTT. The V call is TRBV7-8, the J call TRBJ1-6, with 7 positions matching TRBD1. Germline V gene data show CDR1 as SGHVS and CDR2 as FQNEAQ. Trimming cost V 4 bases and J 7 bases; bases outside gene matches: 10. The CDR3 loop spans 16 amino acids.

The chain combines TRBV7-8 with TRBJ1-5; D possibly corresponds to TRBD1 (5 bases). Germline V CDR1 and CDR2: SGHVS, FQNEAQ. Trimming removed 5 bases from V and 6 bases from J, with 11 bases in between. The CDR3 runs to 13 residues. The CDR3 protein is CASSNRGIQPQHF. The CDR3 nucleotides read TGTGCCAGCAGCAACCGGGGCATTCAGCCCCAGCATTTT.

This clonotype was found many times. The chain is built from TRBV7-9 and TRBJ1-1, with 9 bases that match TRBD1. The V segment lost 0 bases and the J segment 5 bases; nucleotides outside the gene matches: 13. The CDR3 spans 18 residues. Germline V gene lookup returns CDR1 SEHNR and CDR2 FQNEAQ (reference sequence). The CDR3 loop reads CASSLARVLQGAYTEAFF. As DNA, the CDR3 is TGTGCCAGCAGCTTAGCGCGGGTCCTACAGGGGGCGTATACTGAAGCTTTCTTT. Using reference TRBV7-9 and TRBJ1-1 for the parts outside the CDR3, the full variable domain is DTGVSQNPRHKITKRGQNVTFRCDPISEHNRLYWYRQTLGQGPEFLTYFQNEAQLEKSRLLSDRFSAERPKGSFSTLEIQRTEQGDSAMYLCASSLARVLQGAYTEAFFGQGTRLTVV.

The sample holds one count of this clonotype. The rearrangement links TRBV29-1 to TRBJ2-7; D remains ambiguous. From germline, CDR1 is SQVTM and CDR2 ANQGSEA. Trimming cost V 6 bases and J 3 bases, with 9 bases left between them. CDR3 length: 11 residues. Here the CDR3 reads CSVARYYEQYF. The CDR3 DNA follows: TGCAGCGTAGCACGATACTACGAGCAGTACTTC.

This CDR3 is CSARDPHPASSGANVLTF. The CDR3 DNA reads as TGCAGTGCTAGAGACCCACACCCCGCGAGCTCTGGGGCCAACGTCCTGACTTTC. The V call is TRBV20-1, the J call TRBJ2-6; D gene ambiguous. The length of the CDR3 is 18 residues. Germline V lookup: CDR1 DFQATT, CDR2 SNEGSKA (reference sequence). Trimming shortened V by 0 bases and J by 0 bases, and 15 bases separated the two germline ends.

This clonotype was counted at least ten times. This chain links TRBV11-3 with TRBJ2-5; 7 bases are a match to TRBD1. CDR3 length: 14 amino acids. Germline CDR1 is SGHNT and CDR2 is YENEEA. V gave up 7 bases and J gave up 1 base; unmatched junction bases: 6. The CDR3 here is CASTRTGSQETQYF. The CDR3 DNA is TGTGCCAGCACCCGGACAGGTTCCCAAGAGACCCAGTACTTC.